Shown below are 14 T cell receptor beta chains from a single sample sequenced in a study of shared clonotypes between healthy human individuals. TCRdb keeps only in-frame clones here, not all; method: immunoSEQ multiplex PCR. The sample records a few hundred thousand clones, around 90% being singletons. The material sequenced was memory CD8+ T cells sorted from blood. The subset here: CD45RO+ cells pooled with CCR7-negative TemRA cells. The receptors were gathered from a man between 18 and 29 years old in good health.

V and J are TRBV6-5 and TRBJ2-5, with D hard to call. The CDR3 length is 13 residues. CDR1 is MNHEY, CDR2 SVGAGI, per germline. Trimming pared 6 bases from V and 4 bases from J, leaving 12 bases between. The CDR3 DNA follows: TGTGCCAGCAGACCTCCCTGGGGAGAGACCCAGTACTTC. Its translation is CASRPPWGETQYF.

This chain uses TRBV29-1 with TRBJ2-3, with 9 bases aligning to TRBD2. Germline loops: CDR1 SQVTM, CDR2 ANQGSEA. The CDR3 has 14 residues. Losses at the gene ends were 8 bases for V and 2 bases for J; bases not matched to a gene: 8. The CDR3 is CSTYSGGNTDTQYF. In nucleotides, the CDR3 is TGCAGCACGTATAGCGGGGGAAACACAGATACGCAGTATTTT.

V usage is TRBV11-2 and J usage is TRBJ2-7; 7 bases line up with TRBD2. The germline CDR1 and CDR2 sequences are SGHAT and FQNNGV. The CDR3 sequence is 15 residues long. Trimming at V came to 5 bases and at J to 9 bases, leaving 16 bases not matched to a gene. The CDR3 here is CASSTRSLAGKGQYF. CDR3 DNA sequence: TGTGCCAGCAGCACCCGAAGCTTAGCGGGTAAAGGGCAGTACTTC.

This chain connects TRBV10-2 to TRBJ2-1, with D perhaps being TRBD1 or TRBD2 (5 bases each). The CDR3 runs to 16 residues. The germline gives CDR1 WSHSY, CDR2 SAAADI. Trimming stripped 3 bases from V and 3 bases from J, with 15 bases between. In DNA form, the CDR3 reads TGCGCCAGCAGTGATTTGGGGGAAAGAATCTACAATGAGCAGTTCTTC. Its protein product is CASSDLGERIYNEQFF.

This rearrangement joins TRBV5-1 to TRBJ2-7; 7 bases map to TRBD1. V was pared by 0 bases and J by 3 bases, with 6 bases of the junction left unmatched. This CDR3 region has 15 residues. The germline gives CDR1 SGHRS, CDR2 YFSETQ. The CDR3, as DNA: TGCGCCAGCAGCTTGGCCGAGACAGGGAACTACGAGCAGTACTTC. As protein: CASSLAETGNYEQYF.

The rearrangement links TRBV27 to TRBJ2-2; 7 bases fit TRBD1. The CDR3 totals 16 residues. The germline V gene has CDR1 MNHEY and CDR2 SMNVEV (reference sequence). The ends lost 5 bases at V and 9 bases at J; junction bases unmatched: 15. CDR3 DNA sequence: TGTGCCAGCAGTCCTAGACAGGGTTGGTTTGAGTGGGAGCTGTTTTTT. Its translation is CASSPRQGWFEWELFF.

In this sample, this clone turned up once. This sequence joins TRBV5-8 and TRBJ1-1; D remains unclear. Trimming stripped 2 bases from V and 0 bases from J, with 8 bases between. This CDR3 is built from 14 residues. Germline V gene lookup returns CDR1 SGHTS and CDR2 YDEGEE. As DNA, the CDR3 is TGTGCCAGCAGCTTTCGAGGGATGAACACTGAAGCTTTCTTT. Its protein product is CASSFRGMNTEAFF.

This clone was counted once. The chain has TRBV10-3 and TRBJ2-2, with 14 bases matching TRBD2. V lost 4 bases, J lost 5 bases, and 9 bases stayed unmatched. This CDR3 is 18 amino acids long. In germline, CDR1 is ENHRY, CDR2 SYGVKD. The CDR3: CAISAPKGLAGGTGELFF. CDR3 nucleotide sequence: TGTGCCATCAGTGCACCGAAAGGACTAGCGGGAGGTACCGGGGAGCTGTTTTTT.

The chain is built from TRBV4-1 and TRBJ2-3, with 9 positions matching TRBD2. V trimming: 2 bases; J trimming: 2 bases; junction bases outside the gene matches: 8. CDR1 is MGHRA and CDR2 is YSYEKL in the germline V gene. The CDR3 is 17 amino acids. In nucleotides, the CDR3 is TGCGCCAGCAGCCAACCTCGGACTAGCGCCGACACAGATACGCAGTATTTT. It encodes CASSQPRTSADTDTQYF.

The chain employs TRBV13 and TRBJ2-7, with D perhaps TRBD2 (5 bases). CDR3 length: 13 residues. Trimming removed 0 bases from V and 6 bases from J, with 9 bases in between. The germline CDR1 and CDR2 sequences are PRHDT and FYEKMQ (reference sequence). Here the CDR3 reads CASSLGTRGEQYF. CDR3 nucleotides: TGTGCCAGCAGCTTAGGGACCCGGGGCGAGCAGTACTTC.

This chain joins TRBV5-3 and TRBJ1-5, with 9 nucleotides matching TRBD1. TRBV5-3 is an open reading frame, and its role is uncertain. The CDR3 spans 16 residues. V shed 4 bases, J shed 6 bases, and the junction held 11 bases outside the gene matches. The CDR3 region is CARSRPGQGRFQPQHF. CDR3 sequence (DNA): TGTGCCAGAAGCAGACCGGGACAGGGTAGATTTCAGCCCCAGCATTTT.

This rearrangement joins TRBV25-1 to TRBJ2-3; tentative D call: TRBD1 (6 bases). Trimming took 1 base from V and 2 from J, leaving 13 bases between them. Germline loops: CDR1 MGHDK, CDR2 SYGVNS. This CDR3 contains 16 residues. The CDR3 loop reads CASSESGPGVTDTQYF. The CDR3 DNA follows: TGTGCCAGCAGTGAATCGGGGCCAGGGGTCACAGATACGCAGTATTTT.

CDR3 coding DNA: TGTGCCAGCAGCTTAGGCCGGGGGCTAGGCTACAATGAGCAGTTCTTC. Protein: CASSLGRGLGYNEQFF. The rearrangement uses TRBV11-2 and TRBJ2-1; D might be TRBD1 or TRBD2, each matching 6 bases. The CDR3 length is 16 residues. Per germline, CDR1 SGHAT and CDR2 FQNNGV. Trimming cost V 1 base and J 3 bases, with 13 bases left between them. Drawing the rest from reference TRBV11-2 and TRBJ2-1, the complete variable domain is EAGVAQSPRYKIIEKRQSVAFWCNPISGHATLYWYQQILGQGPKLLIQFQNNGVVDDSQLPKDRFSAERLKGVDSTLKIQPAKLEDSAVYLCASSLGRGLGYNEQFFGPGTRLTVL.

The V and J genes are TRBV6-6 and TRBJ1-2; weak D call: TRBD1 (6 bases). This CDR3 is 15 amino acids long. Germline CDR1 and CDR2: MNHNY and SVGAGI (reference sequence). The V end lost 5 bases, the J end lost 4 bases, and 17 bases lay between the germline ends. The CDR3 is CASSKTGLGFYGYTF. CDR3 coding DNA: TGTGCCAGCAGTAAAACAGGGCTGGGGTTCTATGGCTACACCTTC.